The next 16 T cell receptor beta chains were all read from a single sample in a study of blood T cells in healthy people across ages. The use of a sample-barcoded 5' primer and a J-beta primer mix characterized a second PCR of about 7 to 12 cycles. TCRdb passed the 5' RACE reads through MiXCR, listing each CDR3 protein once. The table records about 780,000 distinct CDR3 sequences, roughly 25% of them present only once. The same sample was also studied in work on T cells of mothers and their children.

Sequenced sample: blood. Receptor source: a boy between 10 and 17 years old in good health.

The chain uses TRBV5-5 and TRBJ2-5; D uncertain. The CDR3 spans 17 residues. Germline V CDR1 and CDR2: SGHKS, YYEKEE (reference sequence). The V and J ends lost 2 bases and 1 base respectively, with 18 bases between them. CDR3 sequence (DNA): TGTGCCAGCAGCTTAAGTGTAGGTGGGGTTGGCCAAGAGACCCAGTACTTC. Translation gives CASSLSVGGVGQETQYF.

The rearrangement uses TRBV11-2 and TRBJ2-7, with no clear D. Germline V gene data show CDR1 as SGHAT and CDR2 as FQNNGV. CDR3 length: 14 residues. Trimming removed 1 base from V and 3 bases from J, with 10 bases in between. CDR3 in amino acids: CASSLVTADYEQYF. The CDR3 DNA follows: TGTGCCAGCAGCTTAGTAACAGCCGACTACGAGCAGTACTTC.

The chain uses TRBV5-1 and TRBJ2-5; D gene ambiguous. Matching the DNA end better, TRBJ2-1 makes the J call doubtful. This CDR3 is built from 14 residues. From germline, CDR1 is SGHRS and CDR2 YFSETQ. The CDR3 coding sequence is TGCGCCAGCAGCCCGCAGACCGGTACCCGGGAGCAGTTCTTC. Its protein product is CASSPQTGTREQFF.

The rearrangement joins TRBV28 to TRBJ1-4; 9 nucleotides line up with TRBD1. CDR3 size: 15 residues. The V and J ends lost 5 bases and 5 bases, in that order; junction bases with no gene match: 6. Germline loops: CDR1 MDHEN, CDR2 SYDVKM. The CDR3 is CASSLGTGWNEKLFF. The DNA of the CDR3 is TGTGCCAGCAGTCTAGGGACAGGGTGGAATGAAAAACTGTTTTTT.

This clonotype occurred a few times. The chain uses TRBV5-1 and TRBJ2-2; D may be TRBD2 (6 bases). CDR1 and CDR2 (germline): SGHRS, YFSETQ. V was pared by 4 bases and J by 7 bases, with 14 bases between. This CDR3 is 14 amino acids long. Here the CDR3 DNA reads TGCGCCAGCAGCCTGGGGGGAGTCAGCGGGGAGCTGTTTTTT. Amino acids: CASSLGGVSGELFF.

This clonotype occurred many times. The J gene is TRBJ2-7, the V gene TRBV29-1, with D possibly being TRBD1 (5 bases). From germline, CDR1 is SQVTM and CDR2 ANQGSEA. This CDR3 contains 13 residues. Trimming took 3 bases from V and 4 from J, leaving 13 bases between them. CDR3 in amino acids: CSVDSGTGYEQYF. The DNA of the CDR3 is TGCAGCGTTGACTCAGGCACAGGATACGAGCAGTACTTC.

This clonotype was recorded a few times. The V call is TRBV5-5, the J call TRBJ2-5; 10 nucleotides agree with TRBD1. The J call may be in error: the DNA end matches TRBJ2-7 better. From germline, CDR1 is SGHKS and CDR2 YYEKEE (reference sequence). The length of the CDR3 is 16 residues. This CDR3 is CASRAWSGQGPYEQYF. The CDR3, as DNA: TGTGCCAGCAGGGCTTGGTCGGGACAGGGGCCTTACGAGCAGTACTTC.

This clonotype has just a few counts. The chain couples TRBV28 to TRBJ2-3; D possibly corresponds to TRBD2 (6 bases). From germline, CDR1 is MDHEN and CDR2 SYDVKM. The CDR3 has 14 residues. Trimming took 7 bases from V and 1 from J, leaving 12 bases between them. CDR3 in DNA: TGTGCCAGCACCAACCCGGGGGGCACAGATACGCAGTATTTT. It encodes CASTNPGGTDTQYF.

As to this clonotype: The junction does not match germline at one end; this may be a read error. This chain uses TRBV11-2 with TRBJ2-2; the match to TRBD1 covers 7 bases. The CDR3 is made up of 18 amino acids. The V gene's germline CDR1 is SGHAT and CDR2 FQNNGV. Here the CDR3 reads CASSLMQGQLPNTGELVF. In DNA form, the CDR3 reads TGTGCCAGCAGCTTAATGCAGGGACAGCTGCCGAACACCGGGGAGCTGGTTTTT.

This clonotype was seen a few times. The chain combines TRBV5-5 with TRBJ2-7; TRBD2 matches 8 bases. V dropped 5 bases and J dropped 7; count of bases not matched to a gene: 20. CDR1 SGHKS and CDR2 YYEKEE come from the germline V gene (reference sequence). The CDR3 length is 17 residues. DNA for the CDR3: TGTGCCAGCAGTTTTGAGCCCGGCGGGGGGCCTACGGGGGAGCAGTACTTC. Amino acid sequence: CASSFEPGGGPTGEQYF.

This clonotype was recorded only once. The chain links TRBV20-1 to TRBJ2-3; D possibly corresponds to TRBD1 (6 bases). Per germline, CDR1 DFQATT and CDR2 SNEGSKA (reference sequence). The V gene lost 5 bases and the J gene lost 3 bases, with 12 bases spanning the gap. The CDR3 consists of 13 residues. The chain's CDR3 is CSAFYRETDTQYF. The CDR3 DNA reads TGCAGTGCTTTCTACAGGGAAACAGATACGCAGTATTTT.

V usage is TRBV6-2 or TRBV6-3 and J usage is TRBJ1-2, with no clear D. Germline assignment: CDR1 MNHEY and CDR2 SVGEGT. The CDR3 runs to 14 residues. The V end lost 5 bases, the J end lost 2 bases, and 12 bases lay between the germline ends. The CDR3 here is CASSPPSWNYGYTF. The DNA of the CDR3 is TGTGCCAGCAGTCCCCCGAGCTGGAACTATGGCTACACCTTC.

The V and J genes are TRBV24-1 and TRBJ2-2; D gene uncertain. The CDR3 has 13 amino acids. V was pared by 3 bases and J by 5 bases, with 6 bases between. Germline CDR1 and CDR2: KGHDR and SFDVKD. In nucleotides, the CDR3 is TGTGCCACCAGTGATACACCGACCGGGGAGCTGTTTTTT. As protein: CATSDTPTGELFF.

The chain links TRBV18 to TRBJ2-1; no definite D call. CDR3 length: 12 residues. The V gene lost 6 bases and the J gene lost 7 bases, with 10 bases spanning the gap. Germline V lookup: CDR1 KGHSH, CDR2 LQKENI. Written as DNA, the CDR3 is TGTGCCAGCTCTCCGATGCGTAATGAGCAGTTCTTC. Its protein product is CASSPMRNEQFF.

The chain couples TRBV10-1 to TRBJ2-5; a possible D gene is TRBD1 (6 bases). V shed 3 bases and J shed 5 bases, with 13 bases lying between them. Germline V CDR1 and CDR2: WNHNN, SYGVQD (reference sequence). The CDR3 sequence is 14 residues long. CDR3 DNA sequence: TGCGCCAGCAGTGAAGACAGGCTGGGGGAGACCCAGTACTTC. This gives the protein CASSEDRLGETQYF.

This clonotype was observed a few times. The chain employs TRBV12-3 or TRBV12-4 and TRBJ1-4; TRBD1 is a possible D gene (5 bases). The CDR3 extends over 15 amino acids. Trimming removed 1 base at V and 3 bases at J, with 9 bases between. The CDR3 protein is CASSLGMGANEKLFF. The DNA for the CDR3 is TGTGCCAGCAGTTTAGGGATGGGGGCTAATGAAAAACTGTTTTTT.